This is a list of T cell receptor beta chains from one sample in a study of regulatory T cells in long-lasting Graves disease. TCRdb reprocessed the multiplex PCR reads with MiXCR, giving one entry per CDR3 protein. The data contain about 530,000 distinct CDR3 sequences, roughly 15% of them singletons. This sample also appeared in a second study, on T cells in Graves' hyperthyroidism and ophthalmopathy.

Sequencing was performed on peripheral blood mononuclear cells (PBMCs), taken at new diagnosis, from a patient treated with antithyroid drugs. The receptors here all came from a woman aged 40-60 years with Graves disease. Both conserved end residues are part of each CDR3.

>TRBJ2-7|TRBV6-5
CASSYSSQGDYEQYF
>TRBJ1-2|TRBV9
CASSVLDRGYGYTF
>TRBJ2-3|TRBV29-1
CSVDGLAGGTDTQYF
>TRBJ1-2|TRBV9
CASSVGGQNYGYTF
>TRBJ1-5|TRBV6-5
CASSYLKGAGQPQHF
>TRBJ1-2|TRBV29-1
CSVEVGAGLYYGYTF
>TRBJ1-4|TRBV12-3/TRBV12-4
CASSLTGEYEKLFF
>TRBJ2-7|TRBV13
CASTRSEGSYEQYF
>TRBJ1-4|TRBV20-1
CSAIWDTHEKLFF
>TRBJ1-5|TRBV3-1
CASSQGTDSNQPQHF
>TRBJ1-1|TRBV12-3/TRBV12-4
CASTEEGFYSEAFF
>TRBJ2-7|TRBV2
CARGTGDSYGQYF
>TRBJ1-1|TRBV2
CARRLGQSEAFF
>TRBJ2-1|TRBV30
CAWKGPPTNEQFF
>TRBJ1-5|TRBV6-1
CASRDTSNQPQHF
>TRBJ2-2|TRBV3-1
CASSPPHAGGNTGELFF
>TRBJ1-5|TRBV7-9
CASSLSGTIDPQHF
>TRBJ1-1|TRBV15
CATSRDTEAFF
>TRBJ1-2|TRBV3-1
CASSRDRAESRGYTF
>TRBJ2-5|TRBV28
CASKQGDGETQYF
>TRBJ2-5|TRBV5-1
CASAGTARETQYF
>TRBJ1-5|TRBV2
CASSATGGNQPQHF
>TRBJ2-3|TRBV5-8
CASSYLLGSDTQYF
>TRBJ2-3|TRBV6-2/TRBV6-3
CASSYRPGQGPTDTQYF
>TRBJ1-3|TRBV13
CASSQEGPLSGNTIYF
>TRBJ2-5|TRBV6-2/TRBV6-3
CASSYTSMETQYF
>TRBJ2-1|TRBV7-6
CASSPRVYNEQFF
>TRBJ1-1|TRBV9
CASSVGGEGTEAFF
>TRBJ1-1|TRBV2
CASSEGRSPSTEAFF
>TRBJ1-2|TRBV19
CASSLYEVGYGYTF
>TRBJ1-1|TRBV12-3/TRBV12-4
CASTLRDPPVEAFF
>TRBJ2-3|TRBV7-9
CASSNSRRGLPSTDTQYF
>TRBJ1-3|TRBV6-1
CASGARAGLASISGNTIYF
>TRBJ1-4|TRBV5-1
CASGEATNEKLFF
>TRBJ2-3|TRBV6-1
CASSRLQGSSGTQYF
>TRBJ1-2|TRBV5-1
CASSFGSGYGYTF
>TRBJ2-2|TRBV9
CASSVGVGTGELFF
>TRBJ2-2|TRBV20-1
CSARDGGRGELFF
>TRBJ1-1|TRBV5-8
CASSSGLREERTEAFF
>TRBJ1-2|TRBV5-1
CASSLTGMDYGYTF
>TRBJ2-3|TRBV12-3/TRBV12-4
CASSRGLAGGSTDTQYF
>TRBJ2-7|TRBV7-2
CASSSRDRDNYEQYF
>TRBJ1-5|TRBV5-1
CASSLATGFGQPQHF
>TRBJ1-1|TRBV18
CASSPRTGTENTEAFF
>TRBJ1-6|TRBV27
CASSFLDSPLHF
>TRBJ2-4|TRBV11-2
CASSPVFPVQYF
>TRBJ2-5|TRBV6-1
CASSPASGGQETQYF
>TRBJ1-6|TRBV4-1
CASSQPGGYSPLHF
>TRBJ1-2|TRBV5-1
CASSKMWDRARGYTF
>TRBJ2-1|TRBV5-6
CASSTRQGPALHEQFF
>TRBJ2-7|TRBV20-1
CSARDWGRGAEYEQYF
>TRBJ1-6|TRBV10-2
CASSESFSRVGSPLHF
>TRBJ1-4|TRBV7-8
CASSWDSHNEKLFF